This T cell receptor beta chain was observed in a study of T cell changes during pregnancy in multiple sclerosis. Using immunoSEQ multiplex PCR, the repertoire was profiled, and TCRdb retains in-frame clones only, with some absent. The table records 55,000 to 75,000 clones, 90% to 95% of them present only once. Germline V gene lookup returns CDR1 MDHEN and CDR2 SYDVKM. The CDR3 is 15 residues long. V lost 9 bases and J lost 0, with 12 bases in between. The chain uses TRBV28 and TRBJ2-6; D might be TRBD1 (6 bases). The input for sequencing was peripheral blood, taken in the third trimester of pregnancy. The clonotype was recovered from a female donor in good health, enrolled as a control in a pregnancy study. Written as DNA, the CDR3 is TGTGCCAGTGGACAGTCTCACTCTGGGGCCAACGTCCTGACTTTC. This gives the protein CASGQSHSGANVLTF.